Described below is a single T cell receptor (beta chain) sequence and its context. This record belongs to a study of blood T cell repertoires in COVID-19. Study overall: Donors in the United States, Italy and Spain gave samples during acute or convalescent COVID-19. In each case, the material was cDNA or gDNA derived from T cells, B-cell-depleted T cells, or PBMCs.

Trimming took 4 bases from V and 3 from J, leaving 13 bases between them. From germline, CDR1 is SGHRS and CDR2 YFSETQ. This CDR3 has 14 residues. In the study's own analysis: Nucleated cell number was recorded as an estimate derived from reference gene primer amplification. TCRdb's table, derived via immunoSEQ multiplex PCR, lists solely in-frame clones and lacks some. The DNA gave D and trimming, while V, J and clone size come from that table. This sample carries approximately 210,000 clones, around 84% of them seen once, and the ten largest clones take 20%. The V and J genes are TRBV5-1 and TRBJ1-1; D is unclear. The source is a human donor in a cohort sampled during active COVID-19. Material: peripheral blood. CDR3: CASSRQDFDTEAFF. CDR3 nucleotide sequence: TGCGCCAGCAGCAGGCAGGACTTCGACACTGAAGCTTTCTTT. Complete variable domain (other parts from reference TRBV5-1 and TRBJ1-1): KAGVTQTPRYLIKTRGQQVTLSCSPISGHRSVSWYQQTPGQGLQFLFEYFSETQRNKGNFPGRFSGRQFSNSRSEMNVSTLELGDSALYLCASSRQDFDTEAFFGQGTRLTVV.